This T cell receptor beta chain was retrieved from a study of Ad26.COV2.S vaccination and SARS-CoV-2 variants. The method was immunoSEQ multiplex PCR; TCRdb's version includes in-frame clones alone and lacks a portion of them. This sample has roughly 700,000 clones, with about 90% found just once. Specified treatment: 19 received Ad26.COV2.S at low or high dose, single or two shots; roughly 5 received placebo; per-sample allocation not given. Each sample was drawn 63 days after the first injection (of vaccine or placebo). Germline V gene sequence: CDR1 MNHEY, CDR2 SVGAGI. CDR3 length: 15 residues. Trimming stripped 6 bases from V and 6 bases from J, with 20 bases between.

The sample was peripheral blood, taken in a trial of Ad26.COV2.S vaccine versus placebo. V is TRBV6-5 and J is TRBJ1-2; D might be TRBD1 (5 bases). The origin of this receptor is a person between 18 and 60 years old who received the Ad26.COV2.S COVID-19 vaccine or a placebo. The CDR3 nucleotides read TGTGCCAGCAGCCTTCTTCTGACGGGGGGAAATGGCTACACCTTC. This gives the protein CASSLLLTGGNGYTF.